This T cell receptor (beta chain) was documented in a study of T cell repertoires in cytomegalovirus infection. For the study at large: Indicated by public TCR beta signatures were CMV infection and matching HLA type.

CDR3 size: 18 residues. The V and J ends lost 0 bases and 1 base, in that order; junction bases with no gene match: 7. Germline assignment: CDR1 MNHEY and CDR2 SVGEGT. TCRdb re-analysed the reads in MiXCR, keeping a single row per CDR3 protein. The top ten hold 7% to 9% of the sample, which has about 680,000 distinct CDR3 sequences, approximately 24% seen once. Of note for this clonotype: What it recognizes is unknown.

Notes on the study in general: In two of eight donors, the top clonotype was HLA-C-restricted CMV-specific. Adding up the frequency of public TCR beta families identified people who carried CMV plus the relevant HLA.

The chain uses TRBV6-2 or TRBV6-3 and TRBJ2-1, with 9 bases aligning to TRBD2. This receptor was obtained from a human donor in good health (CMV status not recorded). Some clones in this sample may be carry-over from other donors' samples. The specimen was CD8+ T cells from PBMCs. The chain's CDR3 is CASSYSSSGGSSYNEQFF. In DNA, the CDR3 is TGTGCCAGCAGTTACTCCAGTAGCGGGGGCTCTTCCTACAATGAGCAGTTCTTC.